Shown below are 17 T cell receptor beta chains from a single sample sequenced in a study of tumor-infiltrating lymphocytes in primary liver carcinoma. Unsorted bulk tissue, roughly 19-33 mg of it, served as the source for co-extraction of RNA and DNA. A constant-region primer primed TCR beta cDNA synthesis from around 500 ng of total RNA. Slightly modified ARM-PCR, run as three nested multiplex PCR rounds, produced the TCR beta libraries. The study ran its first two PCR rounds for roughly 11 cycles each, using TRBV1-TRBV30 forward primers and a C-beta reverse primer. TCRdb called the multiplex PCR reads again in MiXCR, with one record for every CDR3 protein. This sample carries over 95,000 distinct CDR3 sequences, around 63% of them seen once, and the ten largest clones take 7.5% to 10%. The specimen sequenced was liver tumor tissue from sampling region 5. The subset here: tumor region T5, tumor centre. These receptors all stem from a woman aged 55-69 years with primary liver carcinoma and hepatitis B virus infection.

About this clonotype itself: This may arise from a read error, as a much more abundant clone is one base away. The CDR3 spells CAIHGTGAYGYTF. In DNA, the CDR3 is TGTGCCATCCACGGGACAGGGGCCTATGGCTACACCTTC. The V and J genes are TRBV10-3 and TRBJ1-2; 10 bases line up with TRBD1. The V and J ends lost 8 bases and 4 bases, in that order; junction bases with no gene match: 4. Germline CDR1 is ENHRY and CDR2 is SYGVKD. The CDR3 contains 13 residues.

With regard to this clonotype: Since no conserved phenylalanine or tryptophan closes the CDR3, a read error is the likely cause. The rearrangement uses TRBV4-1 and TRBJ2-1; 7 nucleotides agree with TRBD2. This CDR3 has 16 residues. Germline lookup yields CDR1 MGHRA and CDR2 YSYEKL. The DNA of the CDR3 is TGCGCCAGTAGCCAAGATGTAGGGCGGGAGTCCGATGAGCAGTTCTCC. The encoded protein is CASSQDVGRESDEQFS.

This clonotype was detected ten times or more. The chain recombines TRBV6-1 with TRBJ1-5, with a possible D match to TRBD1 (6 bases). The germline CDR1 and CDR2 sequences are MNHNS and SASEGT. The CDR3 consists of 15 residues. Trimming removed 2 bases from V and 5 bases from J, with 13 bases in between. The CDR3 DNA follows: TGTGCCAGCAGTGAACGCCAACAGGGCGATCAGCCCCAGCATTTT. Protein product: CASSERQQGDQPQHF.

This chain links TRBV4-2 with TRBJ1-3, with a tentative D call TRBD1 (5 bases). The CDR3 spans 16 residues. CDR1 is LGHNA and CDR2 is YNFKEQ in the germline V gene. Trimming removed 8 bases from V and 2 bases from J, with 19 bases in between. CDR3 in DNA: TGTGCCAGCGGTCATGATGAAGGGGATACTGGAAACACCATATATTTT. It codes for CASGHDEGDTGNTIYF.

To note about this clonotype: Since the CDR3 does not end with the conserved phenylalanine or tryptophan, this likely comes from a read error. The chain joins TRBV12-3 or TRBV12-4 to TRBJ1-5; TRBD1 aligns across 7 bases. The CDR3 runs 14 residues. Germline trimming cut 8 bases from V and 6 bases from J; bases unmatched to any gene: 10. The CDR3 nucleotides are TGTGCCAGCGCAATAGGGGGCATCGGTCAGCCCCAGCATCTT. Encoded protein: CASAIGGIGQPQHL.

This rearrangement joins TRBV9 to TRBJ2-2; unclear D gene. V was clipped by 0 bases and J by 4 bases, with 4 bases between them. The germline V gene encodes CDR1 SGDLS and CDR2 YYNGEE. The length of the CDR3 is 13 residues. The CDR3 DNA is TGTGCCAGCAGCGTAGAACCCACCGGGGAGCTGTTTTTT. This gives the protein CASSVEPTGELFF. Supplemented by reference TRBV9 and TRBJ2-2, the full variable domain reads DSGVTQTPKHLITATGQRVTLRCSPRSGDLSVYWYQQSLDQGLQFLIQYYNGEERAKGNILERFSAQQFPDLHSELNLSSLELGDSALYFCASSVEPTGELFFGEGSRLTVL.

Points on this clonotype: A much larger clone lies a single base off, so this may be a read error. The chain employs TRBV6-6 and TRBJ2-1, with D possibly TRBD2 on 6 matching bases. V was trimmed by 2 bases and J by 3 bases, leaving 14 bases between them. From germline, CDR1 is MNHNY and CDR2 SVGAGI (reference sequence). This CDR3 comprises 16 residues. The CDR3 here is CASSYTRGGIYNEQFF. The CDR3 DNA follows: TGTGCCAGCAGTTACACTCGAGGCGGGATCTACAATGAGCAGTTCTTC.

This clonotype was detected once. This may be a read error, as it is one base from a much larger clone. The chain is built from TRBV7-9 and TRBJ2-7; 7 positions agree with TRBD1. The germline V gene encodes CDR1 SEHNR and CDR2 FQNEAQ (reference sequence). This CDR3 region has 13 residues. CDR3 nucleotide sequence: TGTGCCAGCAGCGACCGGGACAGCTACGAGCTGTACTTC. Translation: CASSDRDSYELYF.

At least ten counts were recorded for this clonotype. The V and J genes are TRBV30 and TRBJ1-1, with TRBD1 matching over 7 bases. This CDR3 region has 13 residues. Trimming cost V 5 bases and J 3 bases; bases outside gene matches: 6. The V gene's germline CDR1 is GTSNPN and CDR2 SVGIG (reference sequence). The CDR3 DNA sequence: TGTGCCTGGGGTATAGGGACAGACACTGAAGCTTTCTTT. Translated: CAWGIGTDTEAFF.

About this clonotype: One end of the junction is discordant with germline, which a read error may explain. In nucleotides, the CDR3 is TGTGCCGGCAGTGGTAGACAGGGCGGTGGCTACACCTTC. Translated, it gives CAGSGRQGGGYTF. The chain employs TRBV25-1 and TRBJ1-2, with 7 bases fitting TRBD1. The V gene's germline CDR1 is MGHDK and CDR2 SYGVNS. The CDR3 length is 13 residues.

A note on this clonotype: Since no conserved phenylalanine or tryptophan closes the CDR3, a read error is the likely cause. The chain couples TRBV12-3 or TRBV12-4 to TRBJ1-1; the match to TRBD1 covers 9 bases. This CDR3 spans 15 amino acids. V was pared by 8 bases and J by 11 bases, with 18 bases of the junction left unmatched. The DNA of the CDR3 is TGTGCCAGCCAATCGGGGACAGGGTTTAACACTGGGGCTTTCTAT. It codes for CASQSGTGFNTGAFY.

This clonotype has at least ten counts. The chain combines TRBV29-1 with TRBJ1-1; maybe TRBD1 (5 bases). Trimming took off 7 bases at V and 9 bases at J, with 18 bases between the two ends. The CDR3 is 12 amino acids. Germline V gene lookup returns CDR1 SQVTM and CDR2 ANQGSEA. This chain's CDR3 is CSASGGAEQAFF. Here the CDR3 DNA reads TGCAGCGCATCTGGTGGGGCGGAACAAGCTTTCTTT.

Only one count was recorded for this clonotype. The missing conserved phenylalanine or tryptophan at the end of this CDR3 makes a read error likely. V usage is TRBV12-3 or TRBV12-4 and J usage is TRBJ2-5; 11 bases agree with TRBD2. V dropped 5 bases and J dropped 5; count of bases not matched to a gene: 13. The CDR3 is made up of 17 amino acids. The CDR3 DNA sequence: TGTGCCAGCAGTCGAGGATTAGCGGGAGGGTCCGGGGAGACCCAGTACTTA. Protein sequence: CASSRGLAGGSGETQYL.

On this clonotype: One end of the junction does not line up with germline, which may come from a read error. The chain uses TRBV5-6 and TRBJ1-5; D gene uncertain. This CDR3 is built from 16 residues. The germline V gene has CDR1 SGHDT and CDR2 YYEEEE. The CDR3 spells CASSFANGCSIQPQHF. Written as DNA, the CDR3 is TGTGCCAGCAGCTTCGCAAACGGGTGTAGCATTCAGCCCCAGCATTTT.

Points on this clonotype: This may stem from a read error, because a much larger clone lies one nucleotide away. The rearrangement links TRBV29-1 to TRBJ2-3, with TRBD1 identical over 10 bases. The V gene's germline CDR1 is SQVTM and CDR2 ANQGSEA. The V segment lost 3 bases and the J segment 4 bases; nucleotides outside the gene matches: 4. The CDR3 sequence is 14 residues long. In nucleotides, the CDR3 is TGCAGCGTTGATGGGACAGGGGTACCAGATACGCAGTATTTT. Translated, it gives CSVDGTGVPDTQYF.

With respect to this clonotype: The junction and the germline gene differ at one end; a read error may be behind it. The chain joins TRBV29-1 to TRBJ2-5; 9 positions match TRBD2. Germline values: CDR1 SQVTM, CDR2 ANQGSEA. CDR3 length: 16 amino acids. CDR3 region: CRVEGLAGMSQETQYF. The CDR3 coding sequence is TGCAGAGTTGAAGGGCTAGCGGGGATGAGCCAAGAGACCCAGTACTTC. Together with reference TRBV29-1 and TRBJ2-5, the CDR3 gives the full variable domain: SAVISQKPSRDICQRGTSLTIQCQVDSQVTMMFWYRQQPGQSLTLIATANQGSEATYESGFVIDKFPISRPNLTFSTLTVSNMSPEDSSIYLCRVEGLAGMSQETQYFGPGTRLLVL.

The gene calls are TRBV12-3 or TRBV12-4 and TRBJ1-1; TRBD1 might be the D (5 bases). The CDR3 sequence is 11 residues long. V dropped 5 bases and J dropped 14 bases, with 15 bases sitting between them. CDR3 protein: CASSLAGRLFF. As DNA, the CDR3 is TGTGCCAGCAGTCTTGCAGGGAGGCTCTTCTTT.